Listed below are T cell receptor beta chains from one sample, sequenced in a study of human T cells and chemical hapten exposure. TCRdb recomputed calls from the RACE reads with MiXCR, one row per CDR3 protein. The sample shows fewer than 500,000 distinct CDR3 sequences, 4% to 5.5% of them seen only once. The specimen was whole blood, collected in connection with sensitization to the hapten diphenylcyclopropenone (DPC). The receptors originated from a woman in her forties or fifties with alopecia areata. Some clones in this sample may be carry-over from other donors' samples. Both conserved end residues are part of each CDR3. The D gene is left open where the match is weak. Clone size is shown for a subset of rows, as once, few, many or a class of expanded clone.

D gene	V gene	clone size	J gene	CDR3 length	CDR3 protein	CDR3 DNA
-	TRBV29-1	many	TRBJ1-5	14	CSVVDRGGNQPQHF	TGCAGCGTTGTCGATAGGGGCGGCAATCAGCCCCAGCATTTT
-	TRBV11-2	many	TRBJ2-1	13	CASSTRTDNEQFF	TGTGCCAGCAGCACTCGGACAGACAATGAGCAGTTCTTC
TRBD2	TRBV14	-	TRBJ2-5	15	CASSPGTSLSETQYF	TGTGCCAGCAGCCCGGGGACTAGTTTATCGGAGACCCAGTACTTC
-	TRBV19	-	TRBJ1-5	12	CASSMGGQPQHF	TGTGCCAGTAGTATGGGGGGACAGCCCCAGCATTTT
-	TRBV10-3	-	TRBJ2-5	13	CAISESSEETQYF	TGTGCCATCAGTGAATCTAGCGAAGAGACCCAGTACTTC
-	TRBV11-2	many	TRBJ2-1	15	CASSLDRRKRDEQFF	TGTGCCAGCAGCTTAGATCGGAGGAAGCGCGATGAGCAGTTCTTC
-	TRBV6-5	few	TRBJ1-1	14	CATVKSRAETEAFF	TGTGCCACCGTAAAATCCAGGGCTGAGACTGAAGCTTTCTTT
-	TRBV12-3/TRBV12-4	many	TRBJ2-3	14	CASSPGAGTDTQYF	TGTGCCAGCAGTCCGGGGGCGGGCACAGATACGCAGTATTTT
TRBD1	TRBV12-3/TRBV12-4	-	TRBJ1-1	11	CASESGTDKVF	TGTGCCAGCGAATCCGGGACAGACAAGGTCTTT
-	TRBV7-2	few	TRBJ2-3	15	CASSLVAGPRDTQYF	TGTGCCAGCAGCTTAGTGGCGGGTCCTAGGGATACGCAGTATTTT
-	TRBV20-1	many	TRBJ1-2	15	CSARSVRVLNYGYTF	TGCAGTGCTAGGTCGGTCAGGGTTCTTAACTATGGCTACACCTTC
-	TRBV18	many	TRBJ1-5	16	CASSPRTAGSDQPQHF	TGTGCCAGCTCACCACGAACGGCGGGGTCGGATCAGCCCCAGCATTTT
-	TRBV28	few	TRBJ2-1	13	CASSLQRNNEQFF	TGTGCCAGCAGTTTACAGAGGAACAATGAGCAGTTCTTC
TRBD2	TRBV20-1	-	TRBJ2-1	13	CSASRTSGGEQFF	TGCAGTGCAAGCCGGACTAGCGGGGGAGAGCAGTTCTTC
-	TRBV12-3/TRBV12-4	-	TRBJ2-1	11	CASSLGRPPFF	TGTGCCAGCAGTTTAGGGCGCCCTCCGTTCTTC
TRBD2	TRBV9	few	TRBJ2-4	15	CASSPFGLAADIQYF	TGTGCCAGCAGCCCCTTTGGACTAGCGGCTGACATTCAGTACTTC
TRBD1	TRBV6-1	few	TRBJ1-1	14	CASIPGTGATEAFF	TGTGCCAGCATTCCCGGGACAGGGGCCACTGAAGCTTTCTTT
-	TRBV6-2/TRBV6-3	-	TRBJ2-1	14	CASGDIADYNEQFF	TGTGCCAGCGGAGACATAGCCGACTACAATGAGCAGTTCTTC
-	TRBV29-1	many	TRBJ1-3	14	CSVEGTRSGNTIYF	TGCAGCGTTGAAGGGACAAGATCTGGAAACACCATATATTTT
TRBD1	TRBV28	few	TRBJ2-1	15	CASSSQGEIYNEQFF	TGTGCCAGCAGTTCACAGGGGGAAATCTACAATGAGCAGTTCTTC
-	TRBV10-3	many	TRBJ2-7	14	CAISESGASYEQYF	TGTGCCATCAGTGAGTCGGGGGCTTCCTACGAGCAGTACTTC
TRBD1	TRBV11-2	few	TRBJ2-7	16	CASTPTRGQGRNEQYF	TGTGCCAGCACCCCAACCCGCGGACAGGGAAGAAACGAGCAGTACTTC
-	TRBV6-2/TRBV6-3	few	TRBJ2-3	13	CASSYGAPDTQYF	TGTGCCAGCAGTTACGGAGCTCCAGATACGCAGTATTTT
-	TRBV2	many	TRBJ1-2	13	CASSAQGGYGYTF	TGTGCCAGCAGTGCGCAGGGCGGCTATGGCTACACCTTC
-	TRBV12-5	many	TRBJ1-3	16	CASGLVPRGSGNTIYF	TGTGCTAGTGGTTTGGTCCCCAGGGGCAGTGGCAACACCATATATTTT
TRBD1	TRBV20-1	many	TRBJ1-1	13	CSAETGLATEAFF	TGCAGTGCCGAGACAGGGTTGGCCACTGAAGCTTTCTTT
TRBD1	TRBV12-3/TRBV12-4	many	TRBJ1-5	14	CASSLVTGGQPQHF	TGTGCCAGCAGTTTAGTGACAGGGGGACAGCCCCAGCATTTT
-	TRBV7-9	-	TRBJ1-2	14	CASSSLTDNYGYTF	TGTGCCAGCAGTTCGTTGACGGATAACTATGGCTACACCTTC